The source of this TCR beta chain is a study of post-analysis software for immune sequencing data. Overall study findings and caveats: Controls had lower frequencies than patients of roughly five TRBV segments, which included TRBV5-6, TRBV5-1 and TRBV20-1. Normalized Chao1 diversity in multiple sclerosis patients fell significantly below that of controls. F-measure co-clustering was strong for batch-matched samples.

The authors incorporated unique molecular identifiers into the TCR beta cDNA libraries. TCRdb itself ran the PCR reads through MiXCR, one entry per CDR3 protein. The table includes roughly 670,000 distinct CDR3 sequences, 55% to 60% detected once. Notes on this clonotype: Its target is not known.

This CDR3 has 13 residues. Deletions cut 5 bases from V and 10 bases from J, with 15 bases between. Looked up from germline, CDR1 is LNHNV and CDR2 is YYDKDF (reference sequence). The sequence was collected from a girl under 10 years old with multiple sclerosis. The rearrangement uses TRBV15 and TRBJ2-1, with no clear D. The source material was blood. CDR3 bases: TGTGCCACCAGCGGCCGGACCGAGACAGAGCAGTTCTTC. Its protein product is CATSGRTETEQFF.